The sequence of this T cell receptor beta chain was determined in a study of T-cell memory formation after mild COVID-19. The overall study: Clusters were largely donor specific. Points from the study as a whole: Proof of SARS-CoV-2 specificity was absent for the second-wave clones that crested on day 37. Contracting clones from day 15 to 85 showed balanced CD4/CD8; later expanders favored CD4+.

A single record per CDR3 protein comes from TCRdb applying MiXCR to the 5' RACE reads. Among 550,000 to 650,000 distinct CDR3 sequences, approximately 15% were seen once, and the ten largest hold roughly 7.8%. In this sample, this clonotype turned up many times. Its antigen is not known. The germline CDR1 and CDR2 sequences are SGHVS and FQNEAQ. The CDR3 sequence is 17 residues long. J was trimmed by 3 bases and V by 4 bases; bases with no gene match: 14. The genes are TRBV7-8 and TRBJ1-1; 7 bases line up with TRBD1. This clonotype was obtained from an adult woman who had mild COVID-19 (a few samples of this study predate the infection). Cell type and time point are not known. The specimen sequenced was PBMCs or a T cell subset sorted from them (not recorded which). CDR3 in amino acids: CASSSSLQGRADTEAFF. The CDR3 nucleotides are TGTGCCAGCAGCTCATCTTTACAGGGGAGGGCGGACACTGAAGCTTTCTTT.